These T cell receptor beta chains were read from a single sample in a study of shared clonotypes between healthy human individuals. Assay: immunoSEQ multiplex PCR; the TCRdb copy retains only in-frame clones and omits some. The sample records about 1 million clones, under 80% being singletons. The sequencing sample was made of memory CD4+ T cells sorted from blood. The receptors here all came from a man between 18 and 29 years old in good health. CDR3s include the opening cysteine and the closing phenylalanine or tryptophan. A D gene is named only where the DNA matches it firmly. Clone size is shown for a subset of rows, as once, few, many or a class of expanded clone.

len,j_gene,v_gene,abundance,d_gene,CDR3nt,CDR3aa
17,TRBJ2-2,TRBV30,once,.,TGTGCCTGGAGTGTACCGATTGGGCGGGTAAACACCGGGGAGCTGTTTTTT,CAWSVPIGRVNTGELFF
14,TRBJ1-1,TRBV19,.,TRBD1,TGTGCCAGTAGTCAGACAGGGAGGTACACTGAAGCTTTCTTT,CASSQTGRYTEAFF
11,TRBJ2-3,TRBV28,.,.,TGTGCCAGCAGGGACATAGATACGCAGTATTTT,CASRDIDTQYF
15,TRBJ1-4,TRBV29-1,.,TRBD1,TGCAGCGTTGCGGGACAGGGAACAACTAATGAAAAACTGTTTTTT,CSVAGQGTTNEKLFF
14,TRBJ2-2,TRBV7-7,.,.,TGTGCTAGCAGCTTAGAGGAGTACACCGGGGAGCTGTTTTTT,CASSLEEYTGELFF
14,TRBJ2-1,TRBV6-5,few,.,TGTGCCAGCAGTTATGGGTTTAGGGGAACTGAGCAGTTCTTC,CASSYGFRGTEQFF
13,TRBJ1-4,TRBV5-1,many,.,TGCGCCAGCCAGGAAGCAACTAATGAAAAACTGTTTTTT,CASQEATNEKLFF
17,TRBJ2-1,TRBV28,.,.,TGTGCCAGCAGCTCCGACAGGCCCAAGATTCATTACAATGAGCAGTTCTTC,CASSSDRPKIHYNEQFF
14,TRBJ2-1,TRBV6-1,.,TRBD2,TGTGCCAGCCTCACTAGCGGGGGGAACAATGAGCAGTTCTTC,CASLTSGGNNEQFF
14,TRBJ1-2,TRBV9,.,TRBD1,TGTGCCAGCAGCGCTTCGACAGGGATCGGTGGCTACACCTTC,CASSASTGIGGYTF
15,TRBJ2-3,TRBV7-9,.,TRBD1,TGTGCCAGCAGCCCAGGGGACAGGGACGCAGATACGCAGTATTTT,CASSPGDRDADTQYF
12,TRBJ2-6,TRBV5-6,.,TRBD1,TGTGCCAGCAGCCGGGCCGGGACAGGGGCGACTTTC,CASSRAGTGATF
13,TRBJ2-3,TRBV5-1,.,.,TGCGCCAGCAGCTTGAGGCCTACGGATACGCAGTATTTT,CASSLRPTDTQYF
13,TRBJ1-2,TRBV5-6,.,.,TGTGCCAGCAGCTTCCCCCCGGTAGGGGGCTACACCTTC,CASSFPPVGGYTF
15,TRBJ1-1,TRBV5-6,.,TRBD1,TGTGCCAGCAGCTTCGGGACAGGGATGAACACTGAAGCTTTCTTT,CASSFGTGMNTEAFF
14,TRBJ2-1,TRBV5-4,few,.,TGTGCCAGCACCCCCCACGGGTCCTACAATGAGCAGTTCTTC,CASTPHGSYNEQFF
11,TRBJ2-1,TRBV10-3,.,.,TGTGCCATCAGTGATATGAATGAGCAGTTCTTC,CAISDMNEQFF
13,TRBJ1-2,TRBV30,.,.,TGTGCCTGGAGCCCATACGCTAACTATGGCTACACCTTC,CAWSPYANYGYTF
14,TRBJ2-6,TRBV15,.,.,TGTGCCACCAGCACCGGACGTGGGGCCAACGTCCTGACTTTC,CATSTGRGANVLTF
14,TRBJ2-1,TRBV18,.,.,TGTGCCAGCTCACCCGTGACGGTGGGAGTTGAGCAGTTCTTC,CASSPVTVGVEQFF
16,TRBJ2-6,TRBV6-6,.,.,TGTGCCAGCAGTTGGACATCAGGGTCCGGGGCCAACGTCCTGACTTTC,CASSWTSGSGANVLTF
13,TRBJ1-2,TRBV6-1,.,.,TGTGCCAGCAGTGAAGGGACAGCCAATGGCTACACCTTC,CASSEGTANGYTF
16,TRBJ2-7,TRBV30,.,TRBD2,TGTGCCTGGAGGCGGCTAGCGGGGGGGACATCCTACGAGCAGTACTTC,CAWRRLAGGTSYEQYF
15,TRBJ2-1,TRBV5-1,.,.,TGCGCCAGCAGCTTGAAGGGGGGGTATATCGATGAGCAGTTCTTC,CASSLKGGYIDEQFF
16,TRBJ2-4,TRBV25-1,.,TRBD1,TGTGCCAGCCAAGACCAACAGGGGATTACCAAAAACATTCAGTACTTC,CASQDQQGITKNIQYF
13,TRBJ1-5,TRBV29-1,.,.,TGCAGCGTTGCCGAGGGGGGGAATCAGCCCCAGCATTTT,CSVAEGGNQPQHF
14,TRBJ1-3,TRBV7-9,.,.,TGTGCCAGCAGCACCCGCAGGGAGGAAAACACCATATATTTT,CASSTRREENTIYF
15,TRBJ1-1,TRBV5-1,once,.,TGCGCCAGCACGGGGAACCCCGAGGCGAACACTGAAGCTTTCTTT,CASTGNPEANTEAFF
16,TRBJ1-2,TRBV5-4,.,TRBD1,TGTGCCAGCAGCTTGGACAGGGGGATGGTTTTAGGTGGCTACACCTTC,CASSLDRGMVLGGYTF
13,TRBJ1-1,TRBV28,few,.,TGTGCCAGCACCCCCGCTGGGAACACTGAAGCTTTCTTT,CASTPAGNTEAFF
12,TRBJ2-5,TRBV10-3,.,.,TGTGCCACCGAGGACGGGCAAGAGACCCAGTACTTC,CATEDGQETQYF
17,TRBJ1-2,TRBV4-2,.,TRBD1,TGTGCCAGCAGCCAAGGGTCCGGGGACAGAGCTAACTATGGCTACACCTTC,CASSQGSGDRANYGYTF
15,TRBJ1-1,TRBV5-4,.,TRBD1,TGTGCCAGCAGGGGGGACAGGAGGGCGAACACTGAAGCTTTCTTT,CASRGDRRANTEAFF
19,TRBJ2-7,TRBV28,.,TRBD1,TGTGCCAGCAGTTTATTTGCCGGGACAGGGCCAACGCGAGGCTACGAGCAGTACTTC,CASSLFAGTGPTRGYEQYF
16,TRBJ1-1,TRBV5-8,.,TRBD1,TGTGCCAGCAGCTTATTCAGGGGACAGTTGAACACTGAAGCTTTCTTT,CASSLFRGQLNTEAFF
13,TRBJ2-7,TRBV2,.,.,TGTGCCAGCAGCAACTTACCCAGTTACGAGCAGTACTTC,CASSNLPSYEQYF
15,TRBJ2-2,TRBV11-1,.,.,TGTGCCAGCAGCTTCAGTGCGGGAAAGACCGGGGAGCTGTTTTTT,CASSFSAGKTGELFF
15,TRBJ1-6,TRBV5-4,once,.,TGTGCCAGCAGCTTTCAGGGTAGGGATAATTCACCCCTCCACTTT,CASSFQGRDNSPLHF
16,TRBJ2-1,TRBV4-3,many,TRBD1,TGCGCCAGCAGCCAGAACGCGCCGGGACAGGGTGGTGAGCAGTTCTTC,CASSQNAPGQGGEQFF
16,TRBJ1-3,TRBV9,.,.,TGTGCCAGCAGCCGCATCTCGACCTCCCCTGGAAACACCATATATTTT,CASSRISTSPGNTIYF
14,TRBJ1-3,TRBV25-1,.,.,TGTGCCAGCAGTGACCCGGGCTCTGGAAACACCATATATTTT,CASSDPGSGNTIYF
15,TRBJ2-7,TRBV4-1,.,.,TGCGCCAGCAGCCAAGATCCCAAAGGCACAAGCCCTCAGTACTTC,CASSQDPKGTSPQYF
12,TRBJ1-6,TRBV19,.,.,TGTGCCAGTAGTATAGAGGGTTCACCCCTCCACTTT,CASSIEGSPLHF
14,TRBJ2-7,TRBV6-5,.,.,TGTGCCAGCAGTTACGACAGATCCTACGGGGAGCAGTACTTC,CASSYDRSYGEQYF
14,TRBJ1-4,TRBV15,.,.,TGTGCCACCACCTCCCGAACCGTTAATGAAAAACTGTTTTTT,CATTSRTVNEKLFF
15,TRBJ1-6,TRBV5-4,.,.,TGTGCCAGCAGCCTACAGGGTAATGATAATTCACCCCTCCACTTT,CASSLQGNDNSPLHF
14,TRBJ1-1,TRBV10-3,few,TRBD1,TGTGCCATCAGGATTACAGGGGTGAACACTGAAGCTTTCTTT,CAIRITGVNTEAFF
15,TRBJ1-1,TRBV2,many,.,TGTGCCAGCAGATCTCATGGGAATATGAACACTGAAGCTTTCTTT,CASRSHGNMNTEAFF
15,TRBJ1-5,TRBV19,.,.,TGTGCCAGTAGTATGAAGGGGGGCAGCAATCAGCCCCAGCATTTT,CASSMKGGSNQPQHF
16,TRBJ2-7,TRBV5-6,.,TRBD1,TGTGCCAGCAGCTTAGGGGGCGGGTGGGGCACCTACGAGCAGTACTTC,CASSLGGGWGTYEQYF
14,TRBJ2-1,TRBV9,.,.,TGTGCCAGCAATTTTTCGCCGGATCACAATGAGCAGTTCTTC,CASNFSPDHNEQFF
15,TRBJ1-5,TRBV5-6,.,.,TGTGCCAGCAGCTTGGCCAGTGCCCCCAAAATACCCCAGCATTTT,CASSLASAPKIPQHF
14,TRBJ2-3,TRBV10-3,.,.,TGTGCCATCAGTGGAGCCGGGGCCTCAAATACGCAGTATTTT,CAISGAGASNTQYF
15,TRBJ2-2,TRBV5-5,.,TRBD1,TGTGCCAGCAGCTTTACAGGGGCGAACACCGGGGAGCTGTTTTTT,CASSFTGANTGELFF
15,TRBJ2-3,TRBV2,.,TRBD2,TGTGCCAGCGGGTGGGCGGGAGCTGCGGCAGATACGCAGTATTTT,CASGWAGAAADTQYF